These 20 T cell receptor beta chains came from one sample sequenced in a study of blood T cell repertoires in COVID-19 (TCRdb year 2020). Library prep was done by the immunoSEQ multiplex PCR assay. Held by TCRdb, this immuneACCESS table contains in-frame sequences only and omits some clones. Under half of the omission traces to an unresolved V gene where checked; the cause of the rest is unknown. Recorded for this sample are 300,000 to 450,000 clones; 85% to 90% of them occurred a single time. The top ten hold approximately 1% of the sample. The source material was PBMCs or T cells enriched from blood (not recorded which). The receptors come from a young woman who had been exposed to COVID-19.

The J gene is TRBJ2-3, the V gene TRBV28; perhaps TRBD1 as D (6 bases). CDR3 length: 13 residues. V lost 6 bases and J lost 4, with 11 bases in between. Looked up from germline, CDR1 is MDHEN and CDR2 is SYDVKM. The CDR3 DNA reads TGTGCCAGCAGCACTACAGGGCCAGATACGCAGTATTTT. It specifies CASSTTGPDTQYF. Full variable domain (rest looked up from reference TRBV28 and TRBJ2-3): DVKVTQSSRYLVKRTGEKVFLECVQDMDHENMFWYRQDPGLGLRLIYFSYDVKMKEKGDIPEGYSVSREKKERFSLILESASTNQTSMYLCASSTTGPDTQYFGPGTRLTVL.

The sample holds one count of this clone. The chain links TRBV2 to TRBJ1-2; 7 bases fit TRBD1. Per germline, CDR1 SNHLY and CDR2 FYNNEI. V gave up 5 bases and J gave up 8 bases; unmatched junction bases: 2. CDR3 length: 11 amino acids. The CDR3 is CASSLTGGYTF. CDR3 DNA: TGTGCCAGCAGTTTGACAGGGGGCTACACCTTC.

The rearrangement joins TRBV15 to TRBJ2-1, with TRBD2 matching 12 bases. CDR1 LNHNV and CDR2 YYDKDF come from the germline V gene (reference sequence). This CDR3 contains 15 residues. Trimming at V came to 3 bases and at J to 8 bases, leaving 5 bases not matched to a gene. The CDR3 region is CATSRGPSGRDEQFF. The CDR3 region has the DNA TGTGCCACCAGCAGGGGACCTAGCGGGAGGGATGAGCAGTTCTTC.

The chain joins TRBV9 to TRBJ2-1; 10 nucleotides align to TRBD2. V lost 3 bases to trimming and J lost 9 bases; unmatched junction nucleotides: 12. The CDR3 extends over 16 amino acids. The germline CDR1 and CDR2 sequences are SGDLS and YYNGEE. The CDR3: CASSADLGLASGEQFF. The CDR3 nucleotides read TGTGCCAGCAGCGCCGACTTGGGACTAGCGTCTGGTGAGCAGTTCTTC.

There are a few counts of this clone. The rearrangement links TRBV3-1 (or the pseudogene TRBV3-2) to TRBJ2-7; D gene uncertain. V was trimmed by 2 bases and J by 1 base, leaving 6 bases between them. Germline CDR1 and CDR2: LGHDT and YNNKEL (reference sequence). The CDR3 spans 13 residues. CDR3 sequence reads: CASSQISSYEQYF. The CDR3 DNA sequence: TGTGCCAGCAGCCAAATCTCTTCCTACGAGCAGTACTTC.

The CDR3 DNA reads TGTGCCAGCAGCCTAAGAGGCAGCCTCCGTGAGAATCAGCCCCAGCATTTT. Protein product: CASSLRGSLRENQPQHF. The chain links TRBV27 to TRBJ1-5; D is uncertain. V was cut by 6 bases and J by 4 bases, with 22 bases left in between. The CDR3 spans 17 residues. The germline gives CDR1 MNHEY, CDR2 SMNVEV (reference sequence).

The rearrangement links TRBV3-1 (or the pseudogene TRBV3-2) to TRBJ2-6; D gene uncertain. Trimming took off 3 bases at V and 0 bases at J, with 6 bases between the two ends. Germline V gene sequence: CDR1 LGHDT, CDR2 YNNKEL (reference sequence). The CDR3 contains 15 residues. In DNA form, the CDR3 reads TGTGCCAGCAGCCAGACAAACTCTGGGGCCAACGTCCTGACTTTC. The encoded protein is CASSQTNSGANVLTF.

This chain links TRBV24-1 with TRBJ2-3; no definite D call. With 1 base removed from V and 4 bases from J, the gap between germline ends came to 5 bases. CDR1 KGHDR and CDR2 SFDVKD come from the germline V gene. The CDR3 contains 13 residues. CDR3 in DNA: TGTGCCACCAGTGATTTTCGTGCAGATACGCAGTATTTT. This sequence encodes CATSDFRADTQYF.

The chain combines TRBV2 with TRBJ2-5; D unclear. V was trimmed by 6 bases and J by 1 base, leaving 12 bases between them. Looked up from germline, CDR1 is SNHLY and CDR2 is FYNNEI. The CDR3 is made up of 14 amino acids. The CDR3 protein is CASSETDPQETQYF. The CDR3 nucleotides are TGTGCCAGCAGCGAAACAGATCCCCAAGAGACCCAGTACTTC.

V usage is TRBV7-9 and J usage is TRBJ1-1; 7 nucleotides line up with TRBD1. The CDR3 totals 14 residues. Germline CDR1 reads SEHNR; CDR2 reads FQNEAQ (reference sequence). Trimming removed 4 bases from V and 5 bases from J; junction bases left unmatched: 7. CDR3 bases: TGTGCCAGCAGCTCTTCGACAGGGTGGACTGAAGCTTTCTTT. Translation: CASSSSTGWTEAFF.

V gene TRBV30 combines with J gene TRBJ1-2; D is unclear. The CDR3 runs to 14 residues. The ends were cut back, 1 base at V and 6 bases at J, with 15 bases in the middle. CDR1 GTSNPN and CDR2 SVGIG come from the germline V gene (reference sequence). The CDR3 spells CAWSAGFGQNGYTF. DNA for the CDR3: TGTGCCTGGAGTGCCGGGTTCGGCCAAAATGGCTACACCTTC. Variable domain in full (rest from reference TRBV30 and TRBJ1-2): SQTIHQWPATLVQPVGSPLSLECTVEGTSNPNLYWYRQAAGRGLQLLFYSVGIGQISSEVPQNLSASRPQDRQFILSSKKLLLSDSGFYLCAWSAGFGQNGYTFGSGTRLTVV.

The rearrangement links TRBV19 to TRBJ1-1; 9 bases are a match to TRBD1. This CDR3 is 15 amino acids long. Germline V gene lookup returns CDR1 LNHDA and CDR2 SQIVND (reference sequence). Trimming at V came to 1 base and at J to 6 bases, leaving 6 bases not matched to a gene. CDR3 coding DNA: TGTGCCAGTAGTATAGTAACAGGGGGCGAGGCTGAAGCTTTCTTT. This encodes CASSIVTGGEAEAFF.

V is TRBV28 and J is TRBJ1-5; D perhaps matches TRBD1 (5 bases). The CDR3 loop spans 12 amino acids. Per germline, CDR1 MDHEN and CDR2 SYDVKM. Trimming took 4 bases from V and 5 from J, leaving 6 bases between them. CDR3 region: CASSSGYQPQHF. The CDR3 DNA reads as TGTGCCAGCAGTTCAGGGTATCAGCCCCAGCATTTT.

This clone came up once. CDR3 DNA: TGTGCCAGCTCACCCCGGGACACTCAGCCCCAGCATTTT. Translation gives CASSPRDTQPQHF. The chain couples TRBV18 to TRBJ1-5; D may be TRBD1 (6 bases). The germline V and J ends were trimmed by 3 bases and 6 bases, with 9 bases remaining between them. This CDR3 comprises 13 residues. Looked up from germline, CDR1 is KGHSH and CDR2 is LQKENI.

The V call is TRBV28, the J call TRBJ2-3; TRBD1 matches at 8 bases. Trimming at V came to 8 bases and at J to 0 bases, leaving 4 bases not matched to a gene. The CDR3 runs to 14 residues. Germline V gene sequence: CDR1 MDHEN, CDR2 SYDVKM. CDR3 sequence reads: CASGRTGSTDTQYF. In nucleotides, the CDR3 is TGTGCCAGCGGACGGACAGGGAGCACAGATACGCAGTATTTT.

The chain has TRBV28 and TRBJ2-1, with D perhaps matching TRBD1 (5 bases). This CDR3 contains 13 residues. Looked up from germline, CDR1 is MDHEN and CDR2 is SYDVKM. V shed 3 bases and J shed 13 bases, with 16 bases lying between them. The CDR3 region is CASSLSAGPPQFF. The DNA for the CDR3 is TGTGCCAGCAGTTTGTCCGCAGGGCCACCACAGTTCTTC.

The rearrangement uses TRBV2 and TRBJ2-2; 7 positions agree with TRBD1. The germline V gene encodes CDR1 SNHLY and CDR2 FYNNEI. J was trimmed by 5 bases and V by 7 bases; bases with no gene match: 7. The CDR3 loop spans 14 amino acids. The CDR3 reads CASTLDRWTGELFF. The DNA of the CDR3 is TGTGCCAGCACCTTGGACAGGTGGACCGGGGAGCTGTTTTTT.

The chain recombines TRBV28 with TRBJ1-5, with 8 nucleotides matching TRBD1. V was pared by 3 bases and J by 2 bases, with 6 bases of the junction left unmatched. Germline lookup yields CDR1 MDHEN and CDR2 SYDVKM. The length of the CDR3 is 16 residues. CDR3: CASSLETGARNQPQHF. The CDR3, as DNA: TGTGCCAGCAGTTTGGAGACAGGGGCTCGCAATCAGCCCCAGCATTTT.

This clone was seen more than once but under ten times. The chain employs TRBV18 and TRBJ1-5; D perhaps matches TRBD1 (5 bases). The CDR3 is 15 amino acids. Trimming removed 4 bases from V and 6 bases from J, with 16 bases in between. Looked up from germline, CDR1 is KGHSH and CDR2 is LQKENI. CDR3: CASSLAQGLGQPQHF. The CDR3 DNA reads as TGTGCCAGCTCACTCGCTCAGGGTTTGGGTCAGCCCCAGCATTTT. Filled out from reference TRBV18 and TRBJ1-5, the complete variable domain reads NAGVMQNPRHLVRRRGQEARLRCSPMKGHSHVYWYRQLPEEGLKFMVYLQKENIIDESGMPKERFSAEFPKEGPSILRIQQVVRGDSAAYFCASSLAQGLGQPQHFGDGTRLSIL.

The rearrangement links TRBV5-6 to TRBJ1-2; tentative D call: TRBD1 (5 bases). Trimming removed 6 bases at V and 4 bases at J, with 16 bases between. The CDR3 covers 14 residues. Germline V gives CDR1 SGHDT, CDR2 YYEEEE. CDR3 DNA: TGTGCCAGCAACCTGGGGCGGACAAGCTATGGCTACACCTTC. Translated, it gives CASNLGRTSYGYTF.